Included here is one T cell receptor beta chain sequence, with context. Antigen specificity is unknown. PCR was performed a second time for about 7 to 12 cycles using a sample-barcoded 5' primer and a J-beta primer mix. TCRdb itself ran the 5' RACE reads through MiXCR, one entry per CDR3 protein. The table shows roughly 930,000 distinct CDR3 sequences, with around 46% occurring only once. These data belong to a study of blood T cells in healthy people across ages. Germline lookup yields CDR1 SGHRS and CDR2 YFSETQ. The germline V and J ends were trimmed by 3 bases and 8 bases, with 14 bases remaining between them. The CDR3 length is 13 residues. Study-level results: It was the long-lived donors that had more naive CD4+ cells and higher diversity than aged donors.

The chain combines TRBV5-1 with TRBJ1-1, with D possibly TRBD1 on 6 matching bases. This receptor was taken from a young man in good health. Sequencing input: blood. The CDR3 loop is CASSWGAGGEAFF. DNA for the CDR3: TGCGCCAGCAGCTGGGGAGCGGGGGGCGAAGCTTTCTTT.